This TCR beta chain was recorded in a study of shared clonotypes between healthy human individuals. Study-level points and caveats: The researchers took only blood, and tissue repertoires probably look different.

The V end lost 5 bases, the J end lost 7 bases, and 12 bases lay between the germline ends. Germline V gene lookup returns CDR1 MDHEN and CDR2 SYDVKM. This CDR3 spans 13 amino acids. Naive CD8 populations comprised CD45RO-negative cells positively selected for CCR7, excluding terminally differentiated effector memory CD45RA+ cells. Comment on this clone: Its antigen is unknown.

Libraries were prepared by immunoSEQ multiplex PCR; TCRdb keeps only in-frame clonotypes and omits some of them. The profile covers about 2.1 million clones, with about 93% appearing a single time and about 1.7% taken by the ten largest. Sequencing used naive CD8+ T cells from PBMCs. The chain uses TRBV28 and TRBJ2-1, with a tentative D call TRBD1 (6 bases). The source is a man younger than 35 in good health. Some clones in this sample may be carry-over from other donors' samples. CDR3 sequence reads: CASSGTQGNEQFF. CDR3 DNA: TGTGCCAGCAGTGGCACCCAGGGGAATGAGCAGTTCTTC.